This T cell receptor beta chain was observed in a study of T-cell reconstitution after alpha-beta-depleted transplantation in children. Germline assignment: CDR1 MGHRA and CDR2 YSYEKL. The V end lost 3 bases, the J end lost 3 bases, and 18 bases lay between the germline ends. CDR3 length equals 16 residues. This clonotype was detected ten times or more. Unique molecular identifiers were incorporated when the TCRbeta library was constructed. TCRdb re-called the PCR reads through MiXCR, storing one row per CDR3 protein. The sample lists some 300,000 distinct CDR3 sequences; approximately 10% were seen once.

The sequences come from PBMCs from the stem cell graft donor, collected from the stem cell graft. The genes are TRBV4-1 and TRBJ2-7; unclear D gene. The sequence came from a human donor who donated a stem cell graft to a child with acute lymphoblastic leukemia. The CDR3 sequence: CASSQERTVPGYEQYF. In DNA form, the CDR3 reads TGCGCCAGCAGCCAGGAAAGGACGGTTCCCGGCTACGAGCAGTACTTC.